These 6 T cell receptor beta chains originate from one sample sequenced in a study of cytomegalovirus exposure and HLA in healthy donors. Vbeta (60) and Jbeta (13) primers were used in the PCR. The data were produced by immunoSEQ multiplex PCR, yet TCRdb's version contains in-frame clones alone and is incomplete. The sample has about 97,000 clones, 73% seen once. Sequenced sample: PBMCs. These receptors all come from a man aged 35 to 55 in good health and CMV-seronegative.

The chain links TRBV5-4 to TRBJ2-7, with TRBD1 as a possible D gene (6 bases). Trimming stripped 0 bases from V and 4 bases from J, with 14 bases between. The length of the CDR3 is 15 residues. CDR1 SGHNT and CDR2 YYREEE come from the germline V gene (reference sequence). The CDR3 is CASSLGSRGDYEQYF. CDR3 DNA sequence: TGTGCCAGCAGCTTGGGATCCAGGGGAGATTACGAGCAGTACTTC.

The gene calls are TRBV5-1 and TRBJ2-5; D may be TRBD2 (5 bases). The CDR3 is made up of 14 amino acids. Germline values: CDR1 SGHRS, CDR2 YFSETQ. Trimming left V 0 bases short and J 2 bases short, with 8 bases between. The CDR3: CASSLAPGQETQYF. The CDR3 DNA sequence: TGCGCCAGCAGCTTGGCTCCGGGGCAAGAGACCCAGTACTTC. Full variable domain (missing parts from reference TRBV5-1 and TRBJ2-5): KAGVTQTPRYLIKTRGQQVTLSCSPISGHRSVSWYQQTPGQGLQFLFEYFSETQRNKGNFPGRFSGRQFSNSRSEMNVSTLELGDSALYLCASSLAPGQETQYFGPGTRLLVL.

This clone appeared once. The chain couples TRBV10-3 to TRBJ1-3; weak D call: TRBD1 (5 bases). The CDR3 is 14 residues long. The V and J ends lost 9 bases and 4 bases respectively, with 16 bases between them. The germline CDR1 and CDR2 sequences are ENHRY and SYGVKD. Written as DNA, the CDR3 is TGTGCCATTTTCTCTCAGGGCAGGGGAAACACCATATATTTT. Translated: CAIFSQGRGNTIYF.

This clone showed up just a few times. The chain couples TRBV6-1 to TRBJ1-4, with D tentatively TRBD1 (5 bases). This CDR3 has 13 amino acids. CDR1 is MNHNS and CDR2 is SASEGT in the germline V gene. V was cut by 6 bases and J by 8 bases, with 13 bases left in between. CDR3 bases: TGTGCCAGCAGCCAGCAGGGCCGGGAAAAACTGTTTTTT. Its protein is CASSQQGREKLFF.

V gene TRBV5-1 combines with J gene TRBJ1-6, with TRBD1 matching 9 bases. The germline gives CDR1 SGHRS, CDR2 YFSETQ. This CDR3 is built from 15 residues. Trimming took 4 bases from V and 10 from J; bases not matched to a gene: 9. The CDR3 sequence: CASSLLGTGNSPLHF. As DNA, the CDR3 is TGCGCCAGCAGCCTTCTGGGGACAGGGAACTCACCCCTCCACTTT.

This chain links TRBV5-4 with TRBJ1-2, with TRBD1 matching 7 bases. The V gene end was trimmed by 7 bases and the J gene end by 3 bases; junction bases not matched to a gene: 9. Per the germline V gene, CDR1 is SGHNT and CDR2 is YYREEE (reference sequence). The CDR3 sequence is 14 residues long. This CDR3 reads CASGLTGYDYGYTF. The CDR3 region has the DNA TGTGCCAGCGGTCTGACAGGGTATGACTATGGCTACACCTTC.